These 15 T cell receptor beta chains came from one sample sequenced in a study of blood T cell repertoires in COVID-19. Libraries were prepared by immunoSEQ multiplex PCR; TCRdb keeps only in-frame clonotypes and omits some of them. This table holds 490,000 or so clones, around 85% found once. The specimen sequenced was PBMCs or T cells enriched from blood (not recorded which). The origin of the receptors is a woman aged 55-75 years who had recovered from COVID-19.

The V and J genes are TRBV4-1 and TRBJ1-5; D ambiguous. Trimming stripped 1 base from V and 3 bases from J, with 4 bases between. This CDR3 spans 13 amino acids. From germline, CDR1 is MGHRA and CDR2 YSYEKL. CDR3 nucleotides: TGCGCCAGCAGCCAAGGCTACAATCAGCCCCAGCATTTT. It yields the protein CASSQGYNQPQHF.

The chain is built from TRBV2 and TRBJ1-5, with 7 bases aligning to TRBD1. Germline V gives CDR1 SNHLY, CDR2 FYNNEI. The CDR3 extends over 14 amino acids. V was pared by 6 bases and J by 3 bases, with 5 bases of the junction left unmatched. CDR3 sequence: CASRARGFNQPQHF. The CDR3 region has the DNA TGTGCCAGCAGGGCCAGGGGGTTCAATCAGCCCCAGCATTTT.

V usage is TRBV10-3 and J usage is TRBJ2-3; D call uncertain. Germline CDR1 reads ENHRY; CDR2 reads SYGVKD. This CDR3 is built from 13 residues. The V gene lost 0 bases and the J gene lost 6 bases, with 7 bases spanning the gap. The DNA of the CDR3 is TGTGCCATCAGTGAGTCAATCAGGGATACGCAGTATTTT. Its translation is CAISESIRDTQYF.

The gene calls are TRBV6-2 or TRBV6-3 and TRBJ1-1, with 9 bases lining up with TRBD1. CDR3 length equals 16 residues. CDR1 MNHEY and CDR2 SVGEGT come from the germline V gene. After removal of 5 bases from V and 2 bases from J, the junction contained 9 bases not matched to a gene. In DNA form, the CDR3 reads TGTGCCAGCAGTCACGGGACAGGGAGAGTCAACACTGAAGCTTTCTTT. It is translated as CASSHGTGRVNTEAFF.

This chain joins TRBV9 and TRBJ2-1, with 7 nucleotides matching TRBD2. CDR1 is SGDLS and CDR2 is YYNGEE in the germline V gene. The CDR3 covers 14 residues. Trimming took 4 bases from V and 9 from J; bases not matched to a gene: 10. Written as DNA, the CDR3 is TGTGCCAGCAGCCCCTCCACCTGGGGGGGTGAGCAGTTCTTC. This translates into CASSPSTWGGEQFF.

The rearrangement joins TRBV15 to TRBJ2-5; 7 bases fit TRBD1. This CDR3 region has 14 residues. With 4 bases clipped from V and 3 bases from J, the junction kept 5 bases outside the gene matches. Germline assignment: CDR1 LNHNV and CDR2 YYDKDF (reference sequence). The CDR3 is CATSTRDREETQYF. The CDR3 DNA reads as TGTGCCACCAGCACCCGGGACAGAGAAGAGACCCAGTACTTC.

The rearrangement uses TRBV10-2 and TRBJ2-2, with D possibly being TRBD1 (5 bases). Germline CDR1 is WSHSY and CDR2 is SAAADI. The length of the CDR3 is 16 residues. V was pared by 6 bases and J by 5 bases, with 19 bases between. The CDR3 nucleotides read TGCGCCAGCAGCTCCCATATGGGGCGGTCGACCGGGGAGCTGTTTTTT. This codes for CASSSHMGRSTGELFF.

The V gene is TRBV29-1, the J gene TRBJ2-2; TRBD2 matches at 9 bases. CDR3 length: 14 amino acids. V lost 4 bases and J lost 1; bases outside the gene matches: 1. CDR1 is SQVTM and CDR2 is ANQGSEA in the germline V gene. DNA for the CDR3: TGCAGCGTTGGACTAGCGGAGAACACCGGGGAGCTGTTTTTT. Encoded protein: CSVGLAENTGELFF.

This rearrangement joins TRBV9 to TRBJ2-2; 7 bases fit TRBD1. This CDR3 is built from 15 residues. Per germline, CDR1 SGDLS and CDR2 YYNGEE. The J segment lost 1 base and the V segment lost 3 bases, leaving 3 bases of the junction unmatched. The DNA for the CDR3 is TGTGCCAGCAGCGCCCGGACAGGGAACACCGGGGAGCTGTTTTTT. As protein: CASSARTGNTGELFF.

This chain connects TRBV11-3 to TRBJ1-1, with D possibly being TRBD1 (6 bases). Germline CDR1 is SGHNT and CDR2 is YENEEA. The CDR3 consists of 13 residues. V dropped 4 bases and J dropped 10 bases, with 16 bases sitting between them. The CDR3, as DNA: TGTGCCAGCAGCTCAACCTTACAGGGTGGAGCTTTCTTT. It specifies CASSSTLQGGAFF.

This clone was counted a few times. V usage is TRBV27 and J usage is TRBJ1-2; tentative D call: TRBD1 (6 bases). The CDR3 has 13 residues. Germline V gene lookup returns CDR1 MNHEY and CDR2 SMNVEV (reference sequence). The ends were cut back, 2 bases at V and 4 bases at J, with 8 bases in the middle. CDR3 residues: CASSLTGSYGYTF. CDR3 DNA sequence: TGTGCCAGCAGTTTAACAGGGTCCTATGGCTACACCTTC.

The chain uses TRBV6-5 and TRBJ1-3; no clear D. Germline CDR1 is MNHEY and CDR2 is SVGAGI. The CDR3 sequence is 15 residues long. V gave up 7 bases and J gave up 0 bases, with 13 bases separating them. The DNA of the CDR3 is TGTGCCAGCACCCCAGGCTTTCTCTCTGGAAACACCATATATTTT. It codes for CASTPGFLSGNTIYF.

This chain joins TRBV2 and TRBJ2-2; 7 bases are shared with TRBD1. The germline gives CDR1 SNHLY, CDR2 FYNNEI. CDR3 size: 15 residues. With V trimmed by 5 bases and J by 0 bases, 3 bases remained unmatched. The CDR3 DNA is TGTGCCAGCAGTCAGCAGGGGGCGAACACCGGGGAGCTGTTTTTT. This encodes CASSQQGANTGELFF.

The chain employs TRBV11-2 and TRBJ2-7; 7 nucleotides agree with TRBD2. V gave up 2 bases and J gave up 6 bases; unmatched junction bases: 4. This CDR3 region has 13 residues. The germline CDR1 and CDR2 sequences are SGHAT and FQNNGV. In DNA, the CDR3 is TGTGCCAGCAGCTTACTTTCGGGGGGCGAGCAGTACGTC. Encoded protein: CASSLLSGGEQYV.

The V call is TRBV24-1, the J call TRBJ1-2; 8 bases agree with TRBD1. Germline CDR1 and CDR2: KGHDR and SFDVKD. The V segment lost 4 bases and the J segment 8 bases; nucleotides outside the gene matches: 8. The CDR3 runs 14 residues. This chain's CDR3 is CATSDLDRGRGYTF. The CDR3 DNA follows: TGTGCCACCAGTGACCTCGACAGGGGTCGAGGCTACACCTTC.